Presented here are 5 T cell receptor beta chains from one specimen sequenced in a study of CD8 T cells in ankylosing spondylitis. A single record per CDR3 protein comes from TCRdb applying MiXCR to the 5' RACE reads. The repertoire holds under 950,000 distinct CDR3 sequences, with under 20% as singletons. The antigens for these receptors are not known. Study-level results: One TCR beta motif, made up of eight or nine highly homologous variants, appeared characteristic of ankylosing spondylitis blood.

Sequenced: blood, either unsorted or a sorted T cell fraction (not recorded which). These receptors originate from a male donor with ankylosing spondylitis.

The V gene is TRBV2, the J gene TRBJ1-5; unclear D gene. CDR3 length equals 15 residues. Germline-derived CDR1 and CDR2 are SNHLY and FYNNEI. Trimming shortened V by 3 bases and J by 0 bases, and 9 bases separated the two germline ends. CDR3 in amino acids: CASSENPDSNQPQHF. The DNA of the CDR3 is TGTGCCAGCAGTGAGAATCCAGATAGCAATCAGCCCCAGCATTTT.

V usage is TRBV3-1 and J usage is TRBJ1-1; D gene ambiguous. Germline loops: CDR1 LGHDT, CDR2 YNNKEL (reference sequence). This CDR3 region has 13 residues. Trimming cost V 3 bases and J 1 base, with 6 bases left between them. The CDR3 protein is CASSQFSNTEAFF. The CDR3 DNA reads TGTGCCAGCAGCCAGTTTTCGAACACTGAAGCTTTCTTT.

The chain is built from TRBV5-1 and TRBJ1-2, with D perhaps matching TRBD1 (5 bases). Between the trimmed V and J ends, which lost 0 bases and 3 bases, there was a span of 9 bases. The CDR3 runs 14 residues. Germline loops: CDR1 SGHRS, CDR2 YFSETQ. CDR3 nucleotide sequence: TGCGCCAGCAGCTTGGATGGAGGGGACTATGGCTACACCTTC. The encoded protein is CASSLDGGDYGYTF.

This clonotype was seen a few times. The chain uses TRBV28 and TRBJ1-5, with D unresolved. Germline CDR1 reads MDHEN; CDR2 reads SYDVKM. V was shortened by 3 bases and J by 0 bases, with 21 bases between the two germline ends. This CDR3 region has 19 residues. CDR3 loop: CASSFQNRAEFYSNQPQHF. The CDR3 nucleotides read TGTGCCAGCAGTTTTCAAAACCGGGCCGAATTTTATAGCAATCAGCCCCAGCATTTT.

This clonotype has ten or more counts. The chain uses TRBV4-1 and TRBJ2-5, with 14 positions matching TRBD2. The V gene end was trimmed by 4 bases and the J gene end by 1 base; junction bases not matched to a gene: 2. The CDR3 consists of 16 residues. Germline assignment: CDR1 MGHRA and CDR2 YSYEKL. CDR3 in DNA: TGCGCCAGCAGCCGGACTAGCGGGGGGACCCAAGAGACCCAGTACTTC. It codes for CASSRTSGGTQETQYF.